Sequencing of this T cell receptor (beta chain) was carried out in a study of blood T cell repertoires in COVID-19. For the study at large: Samples of COVID-19 (acute and convalescent) were obtained from the United States, Italy and Spain. PBMCs, B-cell-depleted T cells, or T cells provided the cDNA or gDNA that made up the material.

Sequencing used immunoSEQ multiplex PCR; TCRdb keeps in-frame clones, though not all of them. The profile covers 100,000 to 150,000 clones, with around 79% appearing a single time and about 2.7% taken by the ten largest. The CDR3 contains 16 residues. CDR1 is MGHRA, CDR2 YSYEKL, per germline. Germline trimming cut 0 bases from V and 7 bases from J; bases unmatched to any gene: 9. This receptor was identified in a man aged 45 to 65 with acute or convalescent COVID-19. Sequences were obtained from peripheral blood. The chain links TRBV4-1 to TRBJ1-2; TRBD1 matches at 9 bases. The CDR3 nucleotides read TGCGCCAGCAGCCAAGATCTGATCGGGACAGGGACTGGCTACACCTTC. Translation: CASSQDLIGTGTGYTF.